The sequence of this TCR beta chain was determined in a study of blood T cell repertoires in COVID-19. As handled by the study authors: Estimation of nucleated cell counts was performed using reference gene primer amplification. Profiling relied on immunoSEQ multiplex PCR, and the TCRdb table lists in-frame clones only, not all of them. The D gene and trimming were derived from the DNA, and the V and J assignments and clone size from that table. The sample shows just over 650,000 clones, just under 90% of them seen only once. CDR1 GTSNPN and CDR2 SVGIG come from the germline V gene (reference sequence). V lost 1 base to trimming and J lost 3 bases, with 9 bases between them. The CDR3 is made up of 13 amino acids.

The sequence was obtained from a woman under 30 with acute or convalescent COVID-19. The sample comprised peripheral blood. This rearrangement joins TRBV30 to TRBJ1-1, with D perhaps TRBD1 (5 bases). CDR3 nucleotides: TGTGCCTGGAGTGCACAGGCGGACACTGAAGCTTTCTTT. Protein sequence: CAWSAQADTEAFF.